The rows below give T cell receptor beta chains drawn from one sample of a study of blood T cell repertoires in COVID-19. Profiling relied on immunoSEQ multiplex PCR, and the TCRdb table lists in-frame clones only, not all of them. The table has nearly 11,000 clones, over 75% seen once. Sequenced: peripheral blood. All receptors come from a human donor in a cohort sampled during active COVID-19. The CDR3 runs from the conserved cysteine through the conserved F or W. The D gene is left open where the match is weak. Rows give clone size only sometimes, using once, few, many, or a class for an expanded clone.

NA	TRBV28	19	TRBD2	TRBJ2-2	CASSLAGLAGGRDTGELFF	TGTGCCAGCAGTCTCGCGGGACTAGCGGGAGGGCGAGACACCGGGGAGCTGTTTTTT
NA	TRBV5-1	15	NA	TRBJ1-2	CASSLAGDVGYGYTF	TGCGCCAGCAGCTTGGCGGGGGATGTGGGCTATGGCTACACCTTC
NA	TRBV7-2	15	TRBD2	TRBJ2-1	CASSLALAAYNEQFF	TGTGCCAGCAGCTTAGCGCTAGCGGCCTACAATGAGCAGTTCTTC
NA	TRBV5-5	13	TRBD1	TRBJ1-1	CASSLAGQGAAFF	TGTGCCAGCAGCTTGGCAGGACAGGGGGCGGCTTTCTTT
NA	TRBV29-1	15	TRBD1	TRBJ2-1	CSVRGQGGRIGEQFF	TGCAGCGTCCGAGGACAGGGCGGTCGCATTGGTGAGCAGTTCTTC
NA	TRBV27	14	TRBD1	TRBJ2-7	CASGLLTGAYEQYF	TGTGCCAGCGGACTGCTGACAGGGGCGTACGAGCAGTACTTC
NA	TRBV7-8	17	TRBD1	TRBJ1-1	CASSPSMSTGMNTEAFF	TGTGCCAGCAGCCCCAGCATGTCGACAGGGATGAACACTGAAGCTTTCTTT
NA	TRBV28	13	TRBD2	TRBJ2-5	CASSEGGSETQYF	TGTGCCAGCTCCGAAGGCGGGAGTGAGACCCAGTACTTC
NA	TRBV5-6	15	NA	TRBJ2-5	CASSSTGGYQETQYF	TGTGCCAGCAGCTCAACCGGAGGGTACCAAGAGACCCAGTACTTC
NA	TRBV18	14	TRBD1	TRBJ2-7	CASSRRDRTNEQYF	TGTGCCAGCTCTCGCCGGGACAGAACGAACGAGCAGTACTTC
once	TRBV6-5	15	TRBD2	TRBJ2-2	CASSLGLANTGELFF	TGTGCCAGCAGCCTGGGACTAGCGAACACCGGGGAGCTGTTTTTT
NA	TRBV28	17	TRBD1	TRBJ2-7	CASSTPGTADPQDEQYF	TGTGCCAGCAGTACCCCGGGGACAGCGGACCCACAAGACGAGCAGTACTTC
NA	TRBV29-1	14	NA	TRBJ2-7	CSVAVGLTTYEQYF	TGCAGCGTTGCGGTGGGGCTCACGACCTACGAGCAGTACTTC
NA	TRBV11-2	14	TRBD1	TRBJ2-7	CASSIDRGSREQYF	TGTGCCAGCAGTATCGACAGGGGAAGTAGGGAGCAGTACTTC
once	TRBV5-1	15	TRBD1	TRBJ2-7	CASSLAPGQAYEQYF	TGCGCCAGCAGCTTGGCCCCAGGACAGGCGTACGAGCAGTACTTC
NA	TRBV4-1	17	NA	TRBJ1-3	CASSLTPQRSSGNTIYF	TGCGCCAGCAGTCTAACTCCCCAACGGTCCTCTGGAAACACCATATATTTT
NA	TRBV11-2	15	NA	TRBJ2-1	CASSLEGGAGGEQFF	TGTGCCAGCAGCTTAGAAGGGGGAGCAGGAGGTGAGCAGTTCTTC
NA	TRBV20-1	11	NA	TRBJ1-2	CSATGFDGYTF	TGCAGTGCAACCGGGTTTGATGGCTACACCTTC
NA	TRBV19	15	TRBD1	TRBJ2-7	CASSPQTGGWYEQYF	TGTGCCAGTAGTCCCCAGACAGGGGGTTGGTACGAGCAGTACTTC
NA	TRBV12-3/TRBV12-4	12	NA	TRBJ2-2	CASSTGGRELFF	TGTGCCAGCAGTACGGGCGGGAGGGAGCTGTTTTTT
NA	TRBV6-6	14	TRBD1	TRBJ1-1	CASTTLAGGSEAFF	TGTGCCAGCACCACATTGGCAGGGGGGTCTGAAGCTTTCTTT
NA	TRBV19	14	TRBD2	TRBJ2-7	CASRGTSGTYEQYF	TGTGCCAGTAGAGGGACTAGCGGGACGTACGAGCAGTACTTC
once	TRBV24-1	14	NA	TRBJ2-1	CATSDPPSENEQFF	TGTGCCACCAGTGACCCCCCCTCTGAGAATGAGCAGTTCTTC
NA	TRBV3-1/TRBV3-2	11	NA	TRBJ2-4	CASSPTGGAYF	TGTGCCAGCAGCCCTACCGGGGGAGCGTACTTC
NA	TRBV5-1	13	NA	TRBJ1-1	CASRLGQNTEAFF	TGCGCCAGCAGACTCGGACAGAACACTGAAGCTTTCTTT
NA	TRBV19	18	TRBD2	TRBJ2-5	CASSRRGRLAGSEETQYF	TGTGCCAGTAGTAGAAGAGGAAGACTAGCGGGTAGCGAAGAGACCCAGTACTTC
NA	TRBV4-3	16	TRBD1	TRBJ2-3	CASSQDQGQGTDTQYF	TGCGCCAGCAGCCAAGATCAGGGACAGGGCACAGATACGCAGTATTTT
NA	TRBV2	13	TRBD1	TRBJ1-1	CASSKQGDTEAFF	TGTGCCAGCAGTAAACAGGGGGACACTGAAGCTTTCTTT
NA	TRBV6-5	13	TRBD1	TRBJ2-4	CASSRQGDGIQYF	TGTGCCAGCAGTAGACAGGGAGATGGCATTCAGTACTTC
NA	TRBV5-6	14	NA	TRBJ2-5	CASSLGYREETQYF	TGTGCCAGCAGCTTGGGGTACAGGGAAGAGACCCAGTACTTC
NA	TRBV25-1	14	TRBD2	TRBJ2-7	CASSGSGSSYEQYF	TGTGCCAGCAGTGGTAGCGGGAGCTCCTACGAGCAGTACTTC
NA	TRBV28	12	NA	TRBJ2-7	CASRTTGYEQYF	TGTGCCAGCAGAACTACCGGCTACGAGCAGTACTTC
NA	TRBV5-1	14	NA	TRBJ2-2	CASSFGQNTGELFF	TGCGCCAGCAGCTTTGGGCAGAACACCGGGGAGCTGTTTTTT
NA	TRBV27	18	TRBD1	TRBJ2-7	CASSFLIPTGTGTGEQYF	TGTGCCAGCAGTTTTCTAATACCTACCGGGACAGGGACGGGGGAGCAGTACTTC
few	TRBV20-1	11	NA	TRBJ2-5	CSADSLETQYF	TGCAGTGCCGACTCTCTTGAGACCCAGTACTTC